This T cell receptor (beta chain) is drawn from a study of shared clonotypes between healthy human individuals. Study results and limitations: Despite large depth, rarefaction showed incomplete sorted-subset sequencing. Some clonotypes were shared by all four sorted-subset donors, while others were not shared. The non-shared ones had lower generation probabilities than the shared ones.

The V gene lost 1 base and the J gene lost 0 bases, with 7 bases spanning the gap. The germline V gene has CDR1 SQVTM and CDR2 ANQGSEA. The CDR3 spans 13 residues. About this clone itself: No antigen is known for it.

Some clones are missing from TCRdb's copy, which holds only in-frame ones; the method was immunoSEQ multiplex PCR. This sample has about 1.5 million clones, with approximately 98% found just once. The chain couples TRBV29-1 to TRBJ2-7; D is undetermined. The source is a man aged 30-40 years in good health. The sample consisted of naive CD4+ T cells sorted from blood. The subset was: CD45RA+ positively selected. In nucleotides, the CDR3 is TGCAGCGTTGAAGCGGAACCCTCCTACGAGCAGTACTTC. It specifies CSVEAEPSYEQYF.